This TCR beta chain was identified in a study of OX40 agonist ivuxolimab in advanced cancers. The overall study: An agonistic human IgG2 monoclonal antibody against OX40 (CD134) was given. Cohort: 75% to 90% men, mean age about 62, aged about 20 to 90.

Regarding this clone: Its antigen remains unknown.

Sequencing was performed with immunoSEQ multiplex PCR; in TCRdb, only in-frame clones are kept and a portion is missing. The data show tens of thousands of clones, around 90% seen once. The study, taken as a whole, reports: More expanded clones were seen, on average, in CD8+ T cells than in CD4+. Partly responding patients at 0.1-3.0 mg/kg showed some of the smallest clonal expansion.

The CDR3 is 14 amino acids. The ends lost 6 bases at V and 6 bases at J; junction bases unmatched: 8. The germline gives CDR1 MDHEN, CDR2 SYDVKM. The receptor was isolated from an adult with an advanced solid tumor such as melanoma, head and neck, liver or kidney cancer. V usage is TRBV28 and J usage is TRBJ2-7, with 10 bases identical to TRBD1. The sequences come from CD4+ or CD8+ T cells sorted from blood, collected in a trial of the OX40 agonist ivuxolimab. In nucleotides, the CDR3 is TGTGCCAGCAGCAGACAGGGGGCGCGGGGCGAGCAGTACTTC. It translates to CASSRQGARGEQYF. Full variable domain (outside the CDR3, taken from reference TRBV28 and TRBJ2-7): DVKVTQSSRYLVKRTGEKVFLECVQDMDHENMFWYRQDPGLGLRLIYFSYDVKMKEKGDIPEGYSVSREKKERFSLILESASTNQTSMYLCASSRQGARGEQYFGPGTRLTVT.